This is a list of T cell receptor beta chains from one sample in a study of blood T cell repertoires in COVID-19. The assay was immunoSEQ multiplex PCR, and TCRdb's table has in-frame clones only and misses some. The sample records a few hundred thousand clones, 84% being singletons. The sample was peripheral blood. The receptors come from a man aged 40-55 years who had recovered from COVID-19. Both conserved end residues are part of each CDR3. The order of the fields is J gene, D gene, V gene, CDR3 protein, CDR3 DNA. A D gene is named only where the DNA matches it firmly.

J: TRBJ2-7
D: TRBD1
V: TRBV19
CDR3: CASSIRFSGTGSYEQYF
DNA: TGTGCCAGTAGTATAAGGTTTTCGGGGACAGGGTCCTACGAGCAGTACTTC

J: TRBJ1-2
D: TRBD1
V: TRBV28
CDR3: CASSSPTGYYGYTF
DNA: TGTGCCAGCAGTTCTCCGACAGGGTACTATGGCTACACCTTC

J: TRBJ2-5
D: TRBD1
V: TRBV7-2
CDR3: CASSPQGAVETQYF
DNA: TGTGCCAGCAGCCCTCAGGGGGCTGTGGAGACCCAGTACTTC

J: TRBJ2-7
D: -
V: TRBV18
CDR3: CASSPGAYEQYF
DNA: TGTGCCAGCTCACCCGGGGCCTACGAGCAGTACTTC

J: TRBJ1-1
D: TRBD1
V: TRBV10-3
CDR3: CAISDDRGQVEAFF
DNA: TGTGCCATCAGTGATGACAGGGGGCAGGTTGAAGCTTTCTTT

J: TRBJ1-1
D: -
V: TRBV27
CDR3: CASRLTGVGTEAFF
DNA: TGTGCCAGCAGACTCACGGGTGTGGGTACTGAAGCTTTCTTT

J: TRBJ2-1
D: TRBD2
V: TRBV10-3
CDR3: CAISVGERGAYNEQFF
DNA: TGTGCCATCAGTGTAGGGGAGCGGGGGGCCTACAATGAGCAGTTCTTC

J: TRBJ2-7
D: -
V: TRBV11-3
CDR3: CASSLGPTDYEQYF
DNA: TGTGCCAGCAGCTTAGGGCCGACAGACTACGAGCAGTACTTC

J: TRBJ1-2
D: -
V: TRBV27
CDR3: CASSYVGGYGDGYTF
DNA: TGTGCCAGCAGTTATGTGGGAGGCTATGGAGATGGCTACACCTTC

J: TRBJ2-5
D: -
V: TRBV5-1
CDR3: CASSLVATNQETQYF
DNA: TGCGCCAGCAGCTTGGTGGCCACAAACCAAGAGACCCAGTACTTC

J: TRBJ2-1
D: TRBD1
V: TRBV20-1
CDR3: CSASRGTGGNEQFF
DNA: TGCAGTGCTAGTCGCGGGACAGGGGGGAATGAGCAGTTCTTC